Listed below are T cell receptor beta chains from one sample, sequenced in a study of beta chain features in type 1 diabetes. TCRdb's table, derived via immunoSEQ multiplex PCR, lists solely in-frame clones and lacks some. The sample contains around 250,000 clones, more than 11% of which appear only once. Sequencing was done on a sample of naive CD4+ T cells from blood. The receptors were gathered from a man aged 30 to 39 with type 1 diabetes. Each CDR3 is given with its conserved first and last residue. The order of the fields is D gene, clone size, V gene, J gene, CDR3 DNA, CDR3 protein. A D gene is named only where the DNA matches it firmly. Not all rows give a size; the values are once, few, many and, for expanded clones, a class.

TRBD1	NA	TRBV2	TRBJ2-2	TGTGCCAGCAGCGGACAGGGGACCCAAACCGGGGAGCTGTTTTTT	CASSGQGTQTGELFF
TRBD2	NA	TRBV5-1	TRBJ2-1	TGCGCCAGCGGCGGGGGGGCCGGCATTGAGCAGTTCTTC	CASGGGAGIEQFF
NA	NA	TRBV18	TRBJ2-1	TGTGCCAGCTCACAAGTCACTAGCCTATACAATGAGCAGTTCTTC	CASSQVTSLYNEQFF
NA	NA	TRBV5-1	TRBJ2-5	TGCGCCAGCAGCTTGGCCGAGGGAGCCCAAGAGACCCAGTACTTC	CASSLAEGAQETQYF
TRBD1	NA	TRBV7-9	TRBJ1-1	TGTGCCAGCAGACCGGGGGACAGGGGGGTAACTGAAGCTTTCTTT	CASRPGDRGVTEAFF
NA	few	TRBV6-5	TRBJ1-1	TGTGCCAGCGGTCAGGGTGCTGAAGCTTTCTTT	CASGQGAEAFF
TRBD1	NA	TRBV6-5	TRBJ2-2	TGTGCCTCCTCGAACAGGGGTACCGGGGAGCTGTTTTTT	CASSNRGTGELFF
NA	NA	TRBV7-9	TRBJ1-1	TGTGCCAGCAGCTCCCCCGTACCGCAGGACACTGAAGCTTTCTTT	CASSSPVPQDTEAFF
NA	once	TRBV19	TRBJ1-1	TGTGCCAGTAAGAGGGGTGGGGGGGCCACTGAAGCTTTCTTT	CASKRGGGATEAFF
NA	NA	TRBV19	TRBJ2-5	TGTGCCAGTAGTAGTTACAGTGAAGAGACCCAGTACTTC	CASSSYSEETQYF
NA	NA	TRBV30	TRBJ1-1	TGTGCCTGGGGAGAAGACAGGACTGAAGCTTTCTTT	CAWGEDRTEAFF
NA	NA	TRBV29-1	TRBJ1-4	TGCAGCGCCAGGGTACAGACCCGTGGGGCTCAAAAACTGTTTTTT	CSARVQTRGAQKLFF
NA	NA	TRBV4-1	TRBJ1-3	TGCGCCAGCAGCCAGGGGGGACCTGGAAACACCATATATTTT	CASSQGGPGNTIYF
NA	few	TRBV4-1	TRBJ2-1	TGCGCCAGCAGCCAAACCCGGGAGCCAGTTCCCAATGAGCAGTTCTTC	CASSQTREPVPNEQFF
NA	NA	TRBV19	TRBJ1-5	TGTGCCAGTACACTTAGAGCGGATCCTAATCAGCCCCAGCATTTT	CASTLRADPNQPQHF
TRBD2	few	TRBV5-4	TRBJ2-1	TGTGCCAGCAGCACCGGACTAGCGTCGAACTACAATGAGCAGTTCTTC	CASSTGLASNYNEQFF
NA	few	TRBV10-3	TRBJ2-5	TGTGCCACCAGGACCTCGACAGACCAAGAGACCCAGTACTTC	CATRTSTDQETQYF
NA	NA	TRBV28	TRBJ1-4	TGTGCCAGCAGTTTAAGGACAGCAACTAATGAAAAACTGTTTTTT	CASSLRTATNEKLFF
TRBD1	NA	TRBV4-2	TRBJ1-5	TGTGCCAGCAGCCAAGATGGAGGGGGCAGCAATCAGCCCCAGCATTTT	CASSQDGGGSNQPQHF
TRBD1	NA	TRBV19	TRBJ1-5	TGTGCCAGTAGTATTTGGACAGGGGGCAATCAGCCCCAGCATTTT	CASSIWTGGNQPQHF
TRBD1	few	TRBV18	TRBJ2-1	TGTGCCAGCTCACCCGGACAGGGGTACAATGAGCAGTTCTTC	CASSPGQGYNEQFF
NA	few	TRBV5-1	TRBJ2-3	TGCGCCAGCAGCTCCCGGGACTCTACAGATACGCAGTATTTT	CASSSRDSTDTQYF
TRBD1	few	TRBV23-1	TRBJ1-5	TGCGCCAGCAGTCAAACGCAGGGGGCTTTTCGCAATCAGCCCCAGCATTTT	CASSQTQGAFRNQPQHF
NA	few	TRBV5-1	TRBJ2-2	TGCGCCAGCAGCTTCCCTAGCGACACCGGGGAGCTGTTTTTT	CASSFPSDTGELFF
NA	NA	TRBV5-1	TRBJ2-2	TGCGCCAGCAGCTTGTCTCTGGGGAGTGGCAACACCGGGGAGCTGTTTTTT	CASSLSLGSGNTGELFF
TRBD1	NA	TRBV6-6	TRBJ1-5	TGTGCCAGCAGTTCCCGGACAGGGGGCAATCAGCCCCAGCATTTT	CASSSRTGGNQPQHF
TRBD2	few	TRBV10-3	TRBJ2-7	TGTGCCATCAGTGAGTCTATGACGGGGGGCGAGCAGTACTTC	CAISESMTGGEQYF
TRBD1	NA	TRBV11-2	TRBJ2-3	TGTGCCAGCAGCCCAACCGGGACAGGGTCGGATACGCAGTATTTT	CASSPTGTGSDTQYF
NA	few	TRBV6-5	TRBJ1-1	TGTGCCACCCGACAGGACTACACTGAAGCTTTCTTT	CATRQDYTEAFF
TRBD2	NA	TRBV11-2	TRBJ2-3	TGTGCCAGCAGCTCGTTAGCGGGAGACGCAGATACGCAGTATTTT	CASSSLAGDADTQYF
NA	few	TRBV7-2	TRBJ2-1	TGTGCCAGCAGCTTCTCGCCCGGCGGGAATGAGCAGTTCTTC	CASSFSPGGNEQFF
NA	few	TRBV19	TRBJ2-3	TGTGCCAGTCGCGGTGGGGATACGCAGTATTTT	CASRGGDTQYF
NA	NA	TRBV5-6	TRBJ1-2	TGTGCCAGCAGCTTGGTACAGGAACTCTTCTATGGCTACACCTTC	CASSLVQELFYGYTF
NA	few	TRBV18	TRBJ2-1	TGTGCCAGCTCATCCAGTTATGAGCAGTTCTTC	CASSSSYEQFF
NA	NA	TRBV21-1	TRBJ1-1	TGTGCCAGCAGCCCTCAGGACAGAGAGAACACTGAAGCTTTCTTT	CASSPQDRENTEAFF
TRBD1	NA	TRBV29-1	TRBJ1-2	TGCAGCGTTGAGGGACAGGGGGCTTTAGCTAACTATGGCTACACCTTC	CSVEGQGALANYGYTF
TRBD2	few	TRBV15	TRBJ2-1	TGTGCCACCAGCAGAGATTGGTGGGCTAGCGGGAGGAAGGTCGATGAGCAGTTCTTC	CATSRDWWASGRKVDEQFF
NA	few	TRBV7-2	TRBJ2-3	TGTGCCAGCAGCTTAGACCGGAGTACGGCAGATACGCAGTATTTT	CASSLDRSTADTQYF
NA	few	TRBV29-1	TRBJ2-1	TGCAGCTTACGGCTCGGACGGGGTTCCTACAATGAGCAGTTCTTC	CSLRLGRGSYNEQFF
TRBD1	few	TRBV29-1	TRBJ2-7	TGCAGCGTTGATTTAGGACAGGGGTACGAGCAGTACTTC	CSVDLGQGYEQYF
TRBD2	NA	TRBV6-5	TRBJ2-2	TGTGCCAGCAGTTACTCGGTACTAGCGGCAGCAGAGCTGTTTTTT	CASSYSVLAAAELFF
NA	once	TRBV7-2	TRBJ2-5	TGTGCCAGCACCTCTCCTCCAGGGGTGGGCGAGACCCAGTACTTC	CASTSPPGVGETQYF
NA	few	TRBV20-1	TRBJ2-5	TGCAGTGCTGTAAGGGGAGAGACCCAGTACTTC	CSAVRGETQYF